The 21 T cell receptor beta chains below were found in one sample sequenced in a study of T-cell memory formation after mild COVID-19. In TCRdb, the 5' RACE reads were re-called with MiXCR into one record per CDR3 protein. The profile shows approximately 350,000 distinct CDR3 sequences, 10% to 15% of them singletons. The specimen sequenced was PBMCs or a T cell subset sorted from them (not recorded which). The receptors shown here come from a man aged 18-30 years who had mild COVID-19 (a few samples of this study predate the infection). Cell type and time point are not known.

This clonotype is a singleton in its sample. The CDR3 DNA reads TGCAGCGTTGATGGGACAGGGTACGAGCAGTACTTC. This encodes CSVDGTGYEQYF. The chain joins TRBV29-1 to TRBJ2-7, with 9 bases that match TRBD1. Germline V lookup: CDR1 SQVTM, CDR2 ANQGSEA. With 3 bases clipped from V and 4 bases from J, the junction kept 1 base outside the gene matches. This CDR3 comprises 12 residues.

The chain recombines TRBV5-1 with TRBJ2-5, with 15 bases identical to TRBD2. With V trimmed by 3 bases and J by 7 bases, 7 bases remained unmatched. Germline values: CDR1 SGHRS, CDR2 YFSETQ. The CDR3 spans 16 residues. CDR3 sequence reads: CASSSGLAGGPGTQYF. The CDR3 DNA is TGCGCCAGCAGCTCCGGACTAGCGGGGGGGCCGGGGACCCAGTACTTC.

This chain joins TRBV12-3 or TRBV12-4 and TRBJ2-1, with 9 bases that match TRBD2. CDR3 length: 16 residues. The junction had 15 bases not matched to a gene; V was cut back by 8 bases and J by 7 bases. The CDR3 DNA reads TGTGCCAGCGGCCCGCGGGGAGCGGGGGGACCAAATGAGCAGTTCTTC. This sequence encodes CASGPRGAGGPNEQFF.

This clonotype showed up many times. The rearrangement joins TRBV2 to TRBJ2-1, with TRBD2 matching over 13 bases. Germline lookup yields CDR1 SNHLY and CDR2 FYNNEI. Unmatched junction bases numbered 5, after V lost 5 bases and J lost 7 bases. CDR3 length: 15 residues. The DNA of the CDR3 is TGTGCCAGCAGTCGGACTAGCGGGGGAAGGAATGAGCAGTTCTTC. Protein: CASSRTSGGRNEQFF.

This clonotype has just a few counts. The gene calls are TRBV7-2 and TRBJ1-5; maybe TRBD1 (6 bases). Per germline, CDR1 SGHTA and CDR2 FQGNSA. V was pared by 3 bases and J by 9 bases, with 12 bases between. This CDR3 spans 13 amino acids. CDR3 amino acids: CASSFTPRGPQHF. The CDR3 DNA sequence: TGTGCCAGCAGCTTCACTCCCAGGGGGCCCCAGCATTTT.

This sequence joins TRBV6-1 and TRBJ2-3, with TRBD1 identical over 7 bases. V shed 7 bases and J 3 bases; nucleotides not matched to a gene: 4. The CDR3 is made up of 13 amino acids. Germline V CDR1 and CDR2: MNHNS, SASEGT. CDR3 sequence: CASIPGQTDTQYF. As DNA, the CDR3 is TGTGCCAGCATACCGGGACAGACAGATACGCAGTATTTT.

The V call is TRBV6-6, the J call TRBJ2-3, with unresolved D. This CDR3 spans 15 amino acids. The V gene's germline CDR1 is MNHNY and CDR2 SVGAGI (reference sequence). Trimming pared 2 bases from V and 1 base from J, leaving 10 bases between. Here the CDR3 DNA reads TGTGCCAGCAGTTACGCGGCAGGCCGCACAGATACGCAGTATTTT. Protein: CASSYAAGRTDTQYF.

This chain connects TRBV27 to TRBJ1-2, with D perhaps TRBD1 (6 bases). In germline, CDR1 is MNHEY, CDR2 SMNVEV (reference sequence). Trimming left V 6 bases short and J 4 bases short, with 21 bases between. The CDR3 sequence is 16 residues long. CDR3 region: CASRSGTKGTLYGYTF. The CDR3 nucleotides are TGTGCCAGCAGATCGGGGACAAAGGGCACGCTCTATGGCTACACCTTC.

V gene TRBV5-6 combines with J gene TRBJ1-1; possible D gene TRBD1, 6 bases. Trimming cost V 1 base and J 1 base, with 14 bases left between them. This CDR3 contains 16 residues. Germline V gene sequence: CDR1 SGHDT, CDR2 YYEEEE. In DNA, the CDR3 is TGTGCCAGCAGCTTGTTCGCCAGGGGCGGGAACACTGAAGCTTTCTTT. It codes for CASSLFARGGNTEAFF.

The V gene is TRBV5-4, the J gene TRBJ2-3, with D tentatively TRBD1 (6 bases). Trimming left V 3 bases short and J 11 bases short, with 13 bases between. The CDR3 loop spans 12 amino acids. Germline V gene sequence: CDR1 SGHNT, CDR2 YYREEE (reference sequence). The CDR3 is CASSWGQGEQYF. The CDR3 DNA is TGTGCCAGCAGCTGGGGGCAAGGGGAGCAGTATTTT.

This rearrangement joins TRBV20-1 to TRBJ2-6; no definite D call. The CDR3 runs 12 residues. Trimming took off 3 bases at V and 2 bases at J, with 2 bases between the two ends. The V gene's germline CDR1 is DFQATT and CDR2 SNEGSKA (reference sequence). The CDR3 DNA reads TGCAGTGCTAGCACTGGGGCCAACGTCCTGACTTTC. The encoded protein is CSASTGANVLTF.

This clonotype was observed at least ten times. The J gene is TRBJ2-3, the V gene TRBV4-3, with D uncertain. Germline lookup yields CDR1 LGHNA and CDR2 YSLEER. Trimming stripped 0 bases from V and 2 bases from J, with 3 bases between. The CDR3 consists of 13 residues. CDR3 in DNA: TGCGCCAGCAGCCAAGATATCACAGATACGCAGTATTTT. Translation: CASSQDITDTQYF.

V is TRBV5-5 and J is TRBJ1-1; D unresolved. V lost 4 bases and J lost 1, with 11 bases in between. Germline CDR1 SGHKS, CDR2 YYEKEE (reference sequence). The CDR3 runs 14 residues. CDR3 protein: CASSLRMANTEAFF. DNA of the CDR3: TGTGCCAGCAGCCTCCGGATGGCGAACACTGAAGCTTTCTTT.

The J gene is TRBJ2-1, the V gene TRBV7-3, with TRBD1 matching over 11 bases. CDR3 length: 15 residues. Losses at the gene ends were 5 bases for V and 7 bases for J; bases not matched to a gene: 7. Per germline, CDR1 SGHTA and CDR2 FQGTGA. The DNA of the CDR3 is TGTGCCAGCAGCCATCCCGGGACAGGGGGGAATGAGCAGTTCTTC. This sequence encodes CASSHPGTGGNEQFF.

DNA for the CDR3: TGTGCCAGCAGCTATGAGGCAAGCCATGAGCAGTTCTTC. It specifies CASSYEASHEQFF. The chain carries TRBV7-3 and TRBJ2-1; D gene unclear. Trimming took 4 bases from V and 8 from J, leaving 12 bases between them. Germline V gene lookup returns CDR1 SGHTA and CDR2 FQGTGA. The CDR3 sequence is 13 residues long.

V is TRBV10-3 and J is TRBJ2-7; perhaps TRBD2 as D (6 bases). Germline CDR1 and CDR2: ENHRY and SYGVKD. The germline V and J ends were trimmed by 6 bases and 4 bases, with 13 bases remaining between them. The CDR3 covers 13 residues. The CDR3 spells CAIREGERYEQYF. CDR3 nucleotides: TGTGCCATCAGGGAGGGTGAACGTTACGAGCAGTACTTC.

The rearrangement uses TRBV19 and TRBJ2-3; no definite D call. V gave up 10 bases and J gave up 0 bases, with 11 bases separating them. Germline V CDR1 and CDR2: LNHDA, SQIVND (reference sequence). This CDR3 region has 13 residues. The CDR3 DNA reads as TGTGCCACCCGGCGAGCTAGCACAGATACGCAGTATTTT. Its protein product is CATRRASTDTQYF.

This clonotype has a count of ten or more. This CDR3 is CASTLGAPGGTEAFF. The CDR3 region has the DNA TGTGCCAGCACCTTAGGCGCCCCAGGGGGGACTGAAGCTTTCTTT. The chain carries TRBV5-4 and TRBJ1-1; 7 nucleotides line up with TRBD1. Losses at the gene ends were 6 bases for V and 5 bases for J; bases not matched to a gene: 13. CDR1 SGHNT and CDR2 YYREEE come from the germline V gene (reference sequence). The CDR3 loop spans 15 amino acids.

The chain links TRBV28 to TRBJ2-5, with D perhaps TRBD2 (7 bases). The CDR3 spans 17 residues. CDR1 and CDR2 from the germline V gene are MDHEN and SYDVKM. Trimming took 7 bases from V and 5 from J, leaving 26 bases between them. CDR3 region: CASIDARLGRGGETQYF. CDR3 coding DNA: TGTGCCAGCATTGACGCTCGTCTGGGCAGGGGAGGGGAGACCCAGTACTTC.

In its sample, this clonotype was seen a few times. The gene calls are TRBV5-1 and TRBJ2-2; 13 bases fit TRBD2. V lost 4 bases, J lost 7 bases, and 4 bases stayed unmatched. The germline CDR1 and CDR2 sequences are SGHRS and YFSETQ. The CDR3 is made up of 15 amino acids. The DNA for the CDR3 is TGCGCCAGCAGCCCGGGACTAGCGGGGCACGGGGAGCTGTTTTTT. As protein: CASSPGLAGHGELFF.

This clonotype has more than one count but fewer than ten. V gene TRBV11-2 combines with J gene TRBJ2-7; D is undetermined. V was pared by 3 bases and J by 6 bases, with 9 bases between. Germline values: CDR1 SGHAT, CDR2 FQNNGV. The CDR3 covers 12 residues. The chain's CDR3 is CASSLYPREQYF. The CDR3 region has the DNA TGTGCCAGCAGCTTGTACCCTCGCGAGCAGTACTTC.